These 21 T cell receptor beta chains were all obtained from the same sample, sequenced in a study of cytomegalovirus exposure and HLA in healthy donors. With 60 Vbeta and 13 Jbeta primers, the PCR was carried out. Using immunoSEQ multiplex PCR, the repertoire was profiled, and TCRdb retains in-frame clones only, with some absent. Of 210,000 or so clones listed, over 75% are singletons. The material sequenced was PBMCs. These receptors were collected from a boy aged 10-17 years in good health and CMV-seronegative.

This sequence joins TRBV6-1 and TRBJ1-4, with 10 bases that match TRBD1. Germline CDR1 MNHNS, CDR2 SASEGT. The CDR3 totals 14 residues. With V trimmed by 6 bases and J by 7 bases, 5 bases remained unmatched. Here the CDR3 DNA reads TGTGCCAGCAGAGACAGGGGGCTAGGTGAAAAACTGTTTTTT. It specifies CASRDRGLGEKLFF.

CDR3 coding DNA: TGTGCCGGCGTAAGGACTAGCGGGAGCACGAATACGCAGTATTTT. Its protein is CAGVRTSGSTNTQYF. The chain is built from TRBV19 and TRBJ2-3; TRBD2 aligns across 13 bases. Germline loops: CDR1 LNHDA, CDR2 SQIVND (reference sequence). The CDR3 is 15 amino acids. With V trimmed by 11 bases and J by 7 bases, 12 bases remained unmatched.

The table lists this clone with a few counts. The chain is built from TRBV7-3 and TRBJ2-3; D remains ambiguous. This CDR3 has 13 amino acids. With 2 bases removed from V and 6 bases from J, the gap between germline ends came to 9 bases. Germline CDR1 SGHTA, CDR2 FQGTGA. The CDR3 DNA is TGTGCCAGCAGCTTAGGAGTGACGGATACGCAGTATTTT. It yields the protein CASSLGVTDTQYF.

The gene calls are TRBV6-1 and TRBJ2-1; D is ambiguous. From germline, CDR1 is MNHNS and CDR2 SASEGT. Trimming took off 2 bases at V and 9 bases at J, with 14 bases between the two ends. CDR3 size: 14 residues. CDR3 in DNA: TGTGCCAGCAGTGAAATAGTGTCCGGCGGTGAGCAGTTCTTC. Its protein is CASSEIVSGGEQFF.

This chain connects TRBV18 to TRBJ1-2; 8 bases line up with TRBD1. Unmatched junction bases numbered 2, after V lost 2 bases and J lost 6 bases. CDR3 length: 13 amino acids. CDR1 and CDR2 from the germline V gene are KGHSH and LQKENI. The CDR3 spells CASSPDRGHGYTF. DNA of the CDR3: TGTGCCAGCTCACCAGACAGGGGCCATGGCTACACCTTC.

The chain is built from TRBV6-1 and TRBJ2-2; the D gene is possibly TRBD2 (7 bases). This CDR3 is 18 amino acids long. Germline loops: CDR1 MNHNS, CDR2 SASEGT. Trimming pared 3 bases from V and 4 bases from J, leaving 21 bases between. The CDR3 here is CASSDGGGSNFGTGELFF. CDR3 bases: TGTGCCAGCAGTGATGGGGGGGGCTCTAACTTTGGCACCGGGGAGCTGTTTTTT.

CDR3 sequence: CASRAERGTPYEQYF. Here the CDR3 DNA reads TGTGCCAGCAGGGCCGAGCGTGGAACACCCTACGAGCAGTACTTC. V and J are TRBV6-1 and TRBJ2-7; D is undetermined. Trimming stripped 6 bases from V and 2 bases from J, with 17 bases between. This CDR3 spans 15 amino acids. Looked up from germline, CDR1 is MNHNS and CDR2 is SASEGT.

In regard to this clone: Other DNA sequences in this sample translate to the same CDR3. The chain carries TRBV5-1 and TRBJ1-3, with 9 positions matching TRBD1. CDR1 is SGHRS and CDR2 is YFSETQ in the germline V gene. Losses at the gene ends were 4 bases for V and 4 bases for J; bases not matched to a gene: 3. The CDR3 loop spans 14 amino acids. The CDR3 nucleotides read TGCGCCAGCAGCCCGGGGACAGGGGGAAACACCATATATTTT. Translating gives CASSPGTGGNTIYF.

As for this clone: At one of its ends the junction is not consistent with the germline gene, which may arise from a read error. The chain carries TRBV13 and TRBJ2-7; D perhaps matches TRBD2 (6 bases). This CDR3 is built from 13 residues. The V gene's germline CDR1 is PRHDT and CDR2 FYEKMQ (reference sequence). CDR3 sequence (DNA): TGTGCCAGCAGCCTAGGGACTGCCTACGAGCAGTACTTC. Its translation: CASSLGTAYEQYF.

The CDR3 spells CSVGQGARTEAFF. CDR3 sequence (DNA): TGCAGCGTCGGTCAGGGGGCGCGCACTGAAGCTTTCTTT. The chain links TRBV29-1 to TRBJ1-1; TRBD1 agrees at 8 bases. V shed 6 bases, J shed 4 bases, and the junction held 7 bases outside the gene matches. CDR1 is SQVTM and CDR2 is ANQGSEA in the germline V gene. There are 13 residues in the CDR3.

This chain links TRBV6-6 with TRBJ1-2, with TRBD1 matching 8 bases. The CDR3 loop spans 15 amino acids. The V and J ends lost 6 bases and 2 bases, in that order; junction bases with no gene match: 8. Germline V gene lookup returns CDR1 MNHNY and CDR2 SVGAGI (reference sequence). DNA of the CDR3: TGTGCCAGCAGCTATGACAGGGGCCTCAACTATGGCTACACCTTC. Translation: CASSYDRGLNYGYTF.

CDR3 loop: CASSSRLAGGGELFF. CDR3 nucleotide sequence: TGTGCCAGCAGCTCCCGACTAGCGGGTGGCGGGGAGCTGTTTTTT. This rearrangement joins TRBV9 to TRBJ2-2; 10 bases line up with TRBD2. From germline, CDR1 is SGDLS and CDR2 YYNGEE. The CDR3 sequence is 15 residues long. V shed 4 bases and J 7 bases; nucleotides not matched to a gene: 7.

V and J are TRBV6-5 and TRBJ1-3; 11 bases are shared with TRBD1. The CDR3 is made up of 14 amino acids. The V gene's germline CDR1 is MNHEY and CDR2 SVGAGI. The V gene end was trimmed by 5 bases and the J gene end by 8 bases; junction bases not matched to a gene: 5. The CDR3 sequence is CASSLRDRGDTIYF. The CDR3 DNA is TGTGCCAGCAGTCTCCGGGACAGGGGGGACACCATATATTTT.

The V gene is TRBV7-9, the J gene TRBJ2-5, with D possibly matching TRBD2 (6 bases). V was pared by 1 base and J by 5 bases, with 11 bases between. From germline, CDR1 is SEHNR and CDR2 FQNEAQ (reference sequence). This CDR3 has 14 residues. CDR3 sequence reads: CASSLGLVTETQYF. CDR3 coding DNA: TGTGCCAGCAGCTTAGGACTAGTTACGGAGACCCAGTACTTC.

This rearrangement joins TRBV19 to TRBJ1-5; maybe TRBD1 (6 bases). The CDR3 is made up of 15 amino acids. The V and J ends lost 4 bases and 5 bases respectively, with 15 bases between them. Per the germline V gene, CDR1 is LNHDA and CDR2 is SQIVND (reference sequence). This chain's CDR3 is CASSTTGFMDQPQHF. The CDR3 DNA is TGTGCCAGTAGTACGACAGGATTCATGGATCAGCCCCAGCATTTT.

The V gene is TRBV6-1, the J gene TRBJ1-1; TRBD1 agrees at 7 bases. CDR1 and CDR2 (germline): MNHNS, SASEGT. V was clipped by 4 bases and J by 7 bases; unmatched bases: 6. The CDR3 has 13 amino acids. CDR3 coding DNA: TGTGCCAGCAGTGCAAGCCGGGACAGTGAAGCTTTCTTT. Amino acid sequence: CASSASRDSEAFF.

The gene calls are TRBV2 and TRBJ1-6; 7 bases match TRBD1. The CDR3 is 15 amino acids. V lost 5 bases, J lost 7 bases, and 8 bases stayed unmatched. Germline assignment: CDR1 SNHLY and CDR2 FYNNEI. The CDR3 DNA is TGTGCCAGCAGTACCACAGGGGTGGGCAATTCACCCCTCCACTTT. Its translation: CASSTTGVGNSPLHF.

The J gene is TRBJ1-4, the V gene TRBV5-1; the D is unclear. Trimming pared 4 bases from V and 0 bases from J, leaving 10 bases between. CDR1 SGHRS and CDR2 YFSETQ come from the germline V gene. The CDR3 length is 15 residues. The CDR3 sequence is CASSPSLATNEKLFF. In nucleotides, the CDR3 is TGCGCCAGCAGCCCCAGTCTTGCAACTAATGAAAAACTGTTTTTT.

The chain is built from TRBV5-6 and TRBJ1-5, with D hard to call. The CDR3 runs 14 residues. Trimming shortened V by 0 bases and J by 3 bases, and 7 bases separated the two germline ends. Per germline, CDR1 SGHDT and CDR2 YYEEEE. The CDR3 nucleotides are TGTGCCAGCAGCTTGGGGCGGCTCAATCAGCCCCAGCATTTT. Translation: CASSLGRLNQPQHF.

This chain links TRBV7-6 with TRBJ1-6, with TRBD1 matching 10 bases. Germline V gene sequence: CDR1 SGHVS, CDR2 FNYEAQ. The V segment lost 5 bases and the J segment 9 bases; nucleotides outside the gene matches: 7. The CDR3 length is 15 residues. CDR3 coding DNA: TGTGCCAGCAGCCCCGCGGGACAGGGGAGTTCACCCCTCCACTTT. Its translation: CASSPAGQGSSPLHF.

The chain carries TRBV11-3 and TRBJ2-5; possible D gene TRBD1, 6 bases. This CDR3 has 15 amino acids. The germline CDR1 and CDR2 sequences are SGHNT and YENEEA. Trimming shortened V by 5 bases and J by 5 bases, and 18 bases separated the two germline ends. This CDR3 is CASSPIQTGGETQYF. DNA for the CDR3: TGTGCCAGCAGCCCAATCCAGACAGGCGGGGAGACCCAGTACTTC.